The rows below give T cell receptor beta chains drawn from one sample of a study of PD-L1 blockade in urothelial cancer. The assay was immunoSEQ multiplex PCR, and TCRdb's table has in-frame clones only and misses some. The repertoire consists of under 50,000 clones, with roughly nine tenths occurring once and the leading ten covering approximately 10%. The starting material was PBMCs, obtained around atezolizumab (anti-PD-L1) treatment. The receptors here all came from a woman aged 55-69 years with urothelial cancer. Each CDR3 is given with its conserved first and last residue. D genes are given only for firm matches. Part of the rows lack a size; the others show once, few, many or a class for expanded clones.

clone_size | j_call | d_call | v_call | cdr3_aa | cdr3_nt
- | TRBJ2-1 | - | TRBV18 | CASSPLESGVGNEQFF | TGTGCCAGCTCACCACTCGAGTCGGGAGTCGGCAATGAGCAGTTCTTC
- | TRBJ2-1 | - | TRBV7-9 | CAINTPGPHRGQFF | TGTGCCATCAACACCCCTGGCCCTCACCGGGGGCAGTTCTTC
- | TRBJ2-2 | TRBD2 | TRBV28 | CASTGLVWDTGELFF | TGTGCCAGCACCGGACTAGTTTGGGACACCGGGGAGCTGTTTTTT
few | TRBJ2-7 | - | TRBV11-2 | CASSLAGPYEQYF | TGTGCCAGCAGCTTGGCGGGACCATACGAGCAGTACTTC
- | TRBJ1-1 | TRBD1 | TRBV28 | CASRPNPGQTAFF | TGTGCCAGCAGACCCAATCCGGGACAGACAGCTTTCTTT
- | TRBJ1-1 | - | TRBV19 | CASSTGTSLMNTEAFF | TGTGCCAGTAGCACCGGGACAAGCCTCATGAACACTGAAGCTTTCTTT
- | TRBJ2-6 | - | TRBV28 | CASSSHTSGANVLTF | TGTGCCAGCAGTTCACACACCTCTGGGGCCAACGTCCTGACTTTC
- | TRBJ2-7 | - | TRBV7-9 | CASSYRVTYEQYF | TGTGCCAGCAGCTACCGGGTTACTTACGAGCAGTACTTC
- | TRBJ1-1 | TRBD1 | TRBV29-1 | CSVSGQGIAEAFF | TGCAGCGTTTCCGGACAGGGAATAGCTGAAGCTTTCTTT
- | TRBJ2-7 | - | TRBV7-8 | CASSSHLSGYSYEQYF | TGTGCCAGCAGCTCTCACTTATCAGGTTACTCCTACGAGCAGTACTTC
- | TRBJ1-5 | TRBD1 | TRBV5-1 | CASSLEGGGQPQHF | TGCGCCAGCAGCTTGGAAGGGGGCGGTCAGCCCCAGCATTTT
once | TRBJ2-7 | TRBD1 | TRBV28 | CASSARGTAKLYEQYF | TGTGCCAGCAGTGCCCGTGGGACAGCTAAACTGTACGAGCAGTACTTC
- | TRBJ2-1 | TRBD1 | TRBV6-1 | CASSEGQGAYNEQFF | TGTGCCAGCAGTGAGGGACAGGGGGCGTACAATGAGCAGTTCTTC
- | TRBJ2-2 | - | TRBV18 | CASSPDRTGELFF | TGTGCCAGCTCACCCGACAGGACCGGGGAGCTGTTTTTT
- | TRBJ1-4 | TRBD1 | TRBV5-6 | CASSEGQGDEKLFF | TGTGCCAGCAGCGAGGGACAGGGGGATGAAAAACTGTTTTTT
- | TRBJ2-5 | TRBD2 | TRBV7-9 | CASSRLAGETQYF | TGTGCCAGCAGCCGACTAGCGGGAGAGACCCAGTACTTC
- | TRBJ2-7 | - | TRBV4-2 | CASSQELGRVLSYEQYF | TGTGCCAGCAGCCAAGAATTAGGGAGAGTATTGAGCTACGAGCAGTACTTC
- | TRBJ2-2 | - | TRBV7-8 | CASSSYVSNTGELFF | TGTGCCAGCAGTTCGTATGTGAGCAACACCGGGGAGCTGTTTTTT
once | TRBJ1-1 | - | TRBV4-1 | CASSQEANTEAFF | TGCGCCAGCAGCCAAGAGGCGAACACTGAAGCTTTCTTT
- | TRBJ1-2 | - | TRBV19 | CASSIDPAGRFSIF | TGTGCCAGTAGTATAGATCCTGCAGGGAGGTTTTCAATCTTC
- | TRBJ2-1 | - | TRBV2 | CASSPISNEQFF | TGTGCCAGCTCGCCAATTAGCAATGAGCAGTTCTTC
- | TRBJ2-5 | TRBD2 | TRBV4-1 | CASSQDPGLAAETQYF | TGCGCCAGCAGCCAAGATCCCGGACTAGCGGCCGAGACCCAGTACTTC
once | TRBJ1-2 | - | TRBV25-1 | CASSESGGVGYTF | TGTGCCAGCAGTGAATCTGGAGGAGTCGGCTACACCTTC
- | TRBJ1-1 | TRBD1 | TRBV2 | CASSEFTGGATEAFF | TGTGCCAGCAGTGAATTCACAGGGGGCGCGACTGAAGCTTTCTTT
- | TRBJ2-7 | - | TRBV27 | CASSLSLTPQYF | TGTGCCAGCAGTTTATCTCTAACTCCACAGTACTTC
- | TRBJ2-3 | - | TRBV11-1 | CASSHGGPDTQYF | TGTGCCAGCAGCCACGGGGGTCCAGATACGCAGTATTTT
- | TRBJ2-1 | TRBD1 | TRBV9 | CASSPRDRAYNEQFF | TGTGCCAGCAGCCCACGGGACAGGGCGTACAATGAGCAGTTCTTC
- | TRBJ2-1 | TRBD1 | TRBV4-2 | CASSQAAGTGGSRFF | TGTGCCAGCAGCCAAGCCGCCGGGACAGGGGGCAGTAGGTTCTTC
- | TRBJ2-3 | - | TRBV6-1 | CASSDLLGGRTDTQYF | TGTGCCAGCAGTGACTTACTAGGGGGTAGGACAGATACGCAGTATTTT
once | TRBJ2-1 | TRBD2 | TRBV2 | CASSPQTSGNSNEQFF | TGTGCCAGCAGTCCACAGACTAGCGGGAATTCTAATGAGCAGTTCTTC
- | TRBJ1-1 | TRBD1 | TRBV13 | CASSHGGQGNTEAFF | TGTGCCAGCAGCCACGGGGGACAGGGGAACACTGAAGCTTTCTTT